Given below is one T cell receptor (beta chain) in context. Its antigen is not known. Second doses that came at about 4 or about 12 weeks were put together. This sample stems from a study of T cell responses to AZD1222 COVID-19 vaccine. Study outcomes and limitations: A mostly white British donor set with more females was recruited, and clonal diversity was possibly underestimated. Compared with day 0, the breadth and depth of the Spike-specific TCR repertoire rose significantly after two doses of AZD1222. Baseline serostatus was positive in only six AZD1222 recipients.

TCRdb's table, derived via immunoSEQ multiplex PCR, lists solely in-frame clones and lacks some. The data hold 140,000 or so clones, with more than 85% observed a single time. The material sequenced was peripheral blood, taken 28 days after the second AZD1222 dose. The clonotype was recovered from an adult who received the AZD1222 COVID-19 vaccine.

CDR3 sequence: CASSDRGNIQYF. In DNA form, the CDR3 reads TGTGCCAGCAGCGACAGGGGAAACATTCAGTACTTC. The V and J genes are TRBV2 and TRBJ2-4, with 8 bases fitting TRBD1. The CDR3 length is 12 residues. In germline, CDR1 is SNHLY, CDR2 FYNNEI. V shed 6 bases, J shed 6 bases, and the junction held 1 base outside the gene matches.